The sequence of this T cell receptor beta chain was determined in a study of T cells expressing NK-cell markers. TCRdb reprocessed the 5' RACE reads and stores each CDR3 protein as one record, lacking DNA. This table lists roughly 390,000 distinct CDR3 sequences. The CDR3 covers 13 residues. The germline V gene has CDR1 SGHTA and CDR2 FQGNSA. The chain recombines TRBV7-2 with TRBJ2-3. Sequencing was carried out using blood T cells: a sorted CD56 or NKG2C T cell subset, CD4+ or CD8+ T cells, or bulk PBMC T cells (not recorded which). The receptor was isolated from a woman in her fifties or sixties in good health. The CDR3 loop reads CASSLGGLWEQYF.